The clone carrying this T cell receptor (beta chain) was seen only a few times. Its antigen remains unknown. This PCR relied on a set of 60 Vbeta primers and 13 Jbeta primers. Generated by immunoSEQ multiplex PCR, the TCRdb table keeps only in-frame clones and is missing some. The sample yields approximately 130,000 clones, about 80% seen once. This sample was included in a study of cytomegalovirus exposure and HLA in healthy donors. Study results and limitations: The study had only CMV serostatus as immune exposure information. A classifier reportedly called cytomegalovirus status with high sensitivity and specificity. TCR beta chains associated with HLA were, in a later analysis, more clonally expanded than equally common others.

The donors gave bone marrow, and they were healthy. V was pared by 6 bases and J by 10 bases, with 9 bases of the junction left unmatched. Germline-derived CDR1 and CDR2 are LNHDA and SQIVND (reference sequence). This CDR3 has 14 amino acids. The receptor was isolated from a middle-aged man in good health and CMV-seronegative. The chain is built from TRBV19 and TRBJ2-1; 10 bases are a match to TRBD2. The material sequenced was PBMCs. CDR3 amino acids: CASSTSGNSEEQFF. The DNA of the CDR3 is TGTGCCAGTAGCACTAGCGGGAACTCAGAAGAGCAGTTCTTC.